This T cell receptor (beta chain) stems from a study of blood T cell repertoires in COVID-19. Study overall: Sources were T cells, B-cell-depleted T cells, or PBMCs; the material itself was cDNA or gDNA.

V was pared by 6 bases and J by 0 bases, with 21 bases between. Germline CDR1 and CDR2: MDHEN and SYDVKM. The CDR3 is 17 residues long. In the study's own analysis: Nucleated cell counts were estimated from reference gene primer amplification. Libraries were prepared by immunoSEQ multiplex PCR; TCRdb keeps only in-frame clonotypes and omits some of them. V and J calls and clone size are as listed in that table; D and trimming were resolved from the DNA. This sample carries under 200,000 clones, 86% of them seen once, and the ten largest clones take 0.75% to 0.95%. Specimen: peripheral blood. The chain carries TRBV28 and TRBJ2-7; no definite D call. The receptor comes from an older woman with acute or convalescent COVID-19. The CDR3 sequence: CASRSLLEAASSYEQYF. CDR3 DNA: TGTGCCAGCAGGTCGCTTCTTGAGGCAGCCTCCTCCTACGAGCAGTACTTC.